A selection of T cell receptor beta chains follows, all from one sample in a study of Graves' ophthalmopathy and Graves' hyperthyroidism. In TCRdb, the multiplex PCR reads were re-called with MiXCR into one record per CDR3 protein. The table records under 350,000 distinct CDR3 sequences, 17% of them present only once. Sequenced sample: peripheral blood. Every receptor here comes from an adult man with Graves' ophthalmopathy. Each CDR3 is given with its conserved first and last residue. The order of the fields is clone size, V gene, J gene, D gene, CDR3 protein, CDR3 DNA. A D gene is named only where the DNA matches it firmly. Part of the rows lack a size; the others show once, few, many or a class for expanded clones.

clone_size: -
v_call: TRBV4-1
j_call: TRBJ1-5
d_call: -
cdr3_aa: CASSPRDGSNQPQHF
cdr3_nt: TGCGCCAGCAGCCCCCGGGACGGAAGCAATCAGCCCCAGCATTTT

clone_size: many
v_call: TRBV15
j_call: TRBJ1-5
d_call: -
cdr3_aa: CATSRDLGSNQPQHF
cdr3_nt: TGTGCCACCAGCAGAGATCTGGGAAGCAATCAGCCCCAGCATTTT

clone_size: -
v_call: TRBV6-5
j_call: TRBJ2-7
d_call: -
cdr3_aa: CASRYGRDPYEQYF
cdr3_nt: TGTGCCAGCAGGTACGGGCGGGATCCCTACGAGCAGTACTTC

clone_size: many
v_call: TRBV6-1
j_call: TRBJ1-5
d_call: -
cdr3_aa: CASAHALNQPQHF
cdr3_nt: TGTGCCAGCGCCCACGCCCTCAATCAGCCCCAGCATTTT

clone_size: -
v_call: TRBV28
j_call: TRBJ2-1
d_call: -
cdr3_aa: CASSLPSDGGRYEQFF
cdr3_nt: TGTGCCAGCAGTTTACCCTCCGACGGGGGTCGGTACGAGCAGTTCTTC

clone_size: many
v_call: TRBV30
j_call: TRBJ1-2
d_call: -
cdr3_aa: CAWSRGDGYGYTF
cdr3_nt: TGTGCCTGGAGCCGAGGGGACGGATATGGCTACACCTTC

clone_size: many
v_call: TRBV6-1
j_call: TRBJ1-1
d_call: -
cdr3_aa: CASTWRGTTEAFF
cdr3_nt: TGTGCGAGCACGTGGAGGGGGACCACTGAAGCTTTCTTT

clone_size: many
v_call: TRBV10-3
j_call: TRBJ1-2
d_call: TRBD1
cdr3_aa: CAISAAGQGDYGYTF
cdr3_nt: TGTGCCATCAGTGCGGCCGGACAGGGTGACTATGGCTACACCTTC

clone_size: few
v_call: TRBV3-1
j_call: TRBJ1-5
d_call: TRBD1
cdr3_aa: CASSPSDRGLGQPQHF
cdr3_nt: TGTGCCAGCAGCCCATCAGACAGGGGGCTGGGTCAGCCCCAGCATTTT

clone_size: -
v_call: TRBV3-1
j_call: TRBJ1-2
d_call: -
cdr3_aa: CASSQDFTDGTNYGYTF
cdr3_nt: TGTGCCAGCAGCCAAGATTTTACGGACGGGACGAACTATGGCTACACCTTC

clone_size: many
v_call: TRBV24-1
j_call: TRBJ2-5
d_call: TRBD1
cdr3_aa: CATSDPTGTLAGTQYF
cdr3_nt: TGTGCCACCAGTGATCCGACAGGGACCCTGGCAGGGACCCAGTACTTC

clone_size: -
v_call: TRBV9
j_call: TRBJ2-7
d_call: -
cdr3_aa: CASSTADYGPGNF
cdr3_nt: TGTGCCAGCAGCACCGCCGATTACGGCCCTGGGAACTTC

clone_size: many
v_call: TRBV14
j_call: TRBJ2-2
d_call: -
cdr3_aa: CASSQSSRENTGELFF
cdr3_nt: TGTGCCAGCAGCCAATCTTCTAGGGAGAACACCGGGGAGCTGTTTTTT

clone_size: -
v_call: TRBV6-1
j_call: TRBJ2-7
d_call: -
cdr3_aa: CASRPHRGGEYEQYF
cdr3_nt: TGTGCCAGCAGGCCCCATCGCGGAGGCGAGTACGAGCAGTACTTC